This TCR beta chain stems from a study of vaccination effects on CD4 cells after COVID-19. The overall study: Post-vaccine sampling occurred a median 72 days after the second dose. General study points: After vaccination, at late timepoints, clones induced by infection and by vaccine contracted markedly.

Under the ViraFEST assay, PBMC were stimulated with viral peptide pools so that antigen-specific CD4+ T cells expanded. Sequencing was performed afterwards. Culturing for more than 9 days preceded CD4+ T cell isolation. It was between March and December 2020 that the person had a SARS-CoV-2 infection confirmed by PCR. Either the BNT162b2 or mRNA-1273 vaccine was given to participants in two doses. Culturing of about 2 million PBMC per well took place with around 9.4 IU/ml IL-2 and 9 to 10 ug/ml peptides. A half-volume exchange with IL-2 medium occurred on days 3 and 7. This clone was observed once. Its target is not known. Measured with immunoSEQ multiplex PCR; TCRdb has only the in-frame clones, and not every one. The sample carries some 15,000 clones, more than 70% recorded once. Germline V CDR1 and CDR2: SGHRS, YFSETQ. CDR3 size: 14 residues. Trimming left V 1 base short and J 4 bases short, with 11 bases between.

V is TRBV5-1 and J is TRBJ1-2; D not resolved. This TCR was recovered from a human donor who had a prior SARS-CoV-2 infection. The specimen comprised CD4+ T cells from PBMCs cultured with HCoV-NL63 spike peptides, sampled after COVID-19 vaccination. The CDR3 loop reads CASSLPGSSYGYTF. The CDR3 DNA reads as TGCGCCAGCAGCTTGCCGGGAAGCAGCTATGGCTACACCTTC.